This T cell receptor beta chain comes out of a study of OX40 agonist ivuxolimab in advanced cancers. The V gene's germline CDR1 is MGHRA and CDR2 YSYEKL. This CDR3 has 16 amino acids. V dropped 1 base and J dropped 1 base, with 13 bases sitting between them. Generated by immunoSEQ multiplex PCR, the TCRdb table keeps only in-frame clones and is missing some. The sample records 83,000 or so clones, around four fifths being singletons. This clone was counted once. The chain has TRBV4-1 and TRBJ1-1, with D unclear. Sequencing was performed on CD4+ or CD8+ T cells sorted from blood, taken in a trial of the OX40 agonist ivuxolimab. The sequence was obtained from an adult with an advanced solid tumor such as melanoma, head and neck, liver or kidney cancer. For the CDR3, the DNA is TGCGCCAGCAGCCAAGGCGGCGGCAGGCCGAACACTGAAGCTTTCTTT. This encodes CASSQGGGRPNTEAFF.